The next 15 T cell receptor beta chains were all read from a single sample in a study of blood T cell repertoires in COVID-19 (dated by TCRdb to about 2020). Library method: the immunoSEQ multiplex PCR assay. In TCRdb, the immuneACCESS table is reduced to in-frame sequences with V and J assigned. These tables do not hold every clone; where another copy was compared, an unresolved V gene accounts for under half, and the others remain unexplained. The sample table records some 220,000 clones; about nine tenths of these occur just once. Roughly 2.7% of the sample lies in the top ten. Sequences were obtained from PBMCs or T cells enriched from blood (not recorded which). The source is a woman between 25 and 40 years old who had recovered from COVID-19.

The rearrangement uses TRBV10-3 and TRBJ1-5; the D is unclear. Trimming removed 7 bases at V and 2 bases at J, with 9 bases between. The CDR3 has 13 residues. The germline V gene encodes CDR1 ENHRY and CDR2 SYGVKD. The CDR3, as DNA: TGTGCCATCACGGCAGGCCGCAATCAGCCCCAGCATTTT. It codes for CAITAGRNQPQHF.

V and J are TRBV3-1 (or the pseudogene TRBV3-2) and TRBJ1-2; 7 bases line up with TRBD1. The CDR3 loop spans 13 amino acids. Germline CDR1 is LGHDT and CDR2 is YNNKEL (reference sequence). Trimming took 1 base from V and 4 from J; bases not matched to a gene: 0. DNA for the CDR3: TGTGCCAGCAGCCAAGGACAGGGCTATGGCTACACCTTC. The encoded protein is CASSQGQGYGYTF.

This chain links TRBV25-1 with TRBJ2-7, with no clear D. This CDR3 region has 13 residues. Germline V lookup: CDR1 MGHDK, CDR2 SYGVNS. V was clipped by 3 bases and J by 2 bases, with 8 bases between them. The CDR3, as DNA: TGTGCCAGCAGTGATTTGGGCACCTACGAGCAGTACTTC. It translates to CASSDLGTYEQYF.

V is TRBV7-3 and J is TRBJ2-2, with 10 bases lining up with TRBD1. CDR1 and CDR2 (germline): SGHTA, FQGTGA. The V segment lost 5 bases and the J segment 7 bases; nucleotides outside the gene matches: 7. This CDR3 comprises 15 residues. The CDR3 DNA sequence: TGTGCCAGCAGCGCGACAGGGGGCTTGGGCGGGGAGCTGTTTTTT. It yields the protein CASSATGGLGGELFF.

This clone was found once. The genes are TRBV4-3 and TRBJ2-3; 14 bases match TRBD2. J was trimmed by 5 bases and V by 1 base; bases with no gene match: 5. The germline V gene encodes CDR1 LGHNA and CDR2 YSLEER. The CDR3 loop spans 17 amino acids. The CDR3, as DNA: TGCGCCAGCAGCCAAGGGACTAGCGGGGGGCGGAGAGATACGCAGTATTTT. It yields the protein CASSQGTSGGRRDTQYF.

The chain employs TRBV11-2 and TRBJ2-7, with 7 bases that match TRBD1. Germline-derived CDR1 and CDR2 are SGHAT and FQNNGV. J gave up 3 bases and V 6 bases, and 8 bases lay outside the gene matches. This CDR3 is 14 amino acids long. The CDR3 is CASSSQGQFYEQYF. The CDR3 DNA is TGTGCCAGCAGTTCCCAGGGACAGTTCTACGAGCAGTACTTC.

The rearrangement uses TRBV6-1 and TRBJ2-6, with a possible D match to TRBD1 (6 bases). V was clipped by 1 base and J by 2 bases, with 6 bases between them. Germline CDR1 reads MNHNS; CDR2 reads SASEGT. The CDR3 consists of 15 residues. The CDR3 DNA reads as TGTGCCAGCAGTGAAGACAGGGCTGGGGCCAACGTCCTGACTTTC. It encodes CASSEDRAGANVLTF.

CDR3 DNA: TGTGCCAGCTCAACCCTAGGACAGGGACGCGATAATTCACCCCTCCACTTT. It is translated as CASSTLGQGRDNSPLHF. The chain recombines TRBV18 with TRBJ1-6; 8 bases are a match to TRBD1. V lost 5 bases to trimming and J lost 5 bases; unmatched junction nucleotides: 11. Germline-derived CDR1 and CDR2 are KGHSH and LQKENI. The CDR3 is made up of 17 amino acids.

V and J are TRBV15 and TRBJ2-1, with a possible D match to TRBD2 (6 bases). Per the germline V gene, CDR1 is LNHNV and CDR2 is YYDKDF (reference sequence). The length of the CDR3 is 14 residues. Trimming took 4 bases from V and 4 from J, leaving 11 bases between them. CDR3 loop: CATSKPLAYNEQFF. The CDR3 nucleotides are TGTGCCACCAGCAAACCACTAGCTTACAATGAGCAGTTCTTC.

The chain carries TRBV6-2 or TRBV6-3 and TRBJ2-2; D remains ambiguous. From germline, CDR1 is MNHEY and CDR2 SVGEGT. The CDR3 covers 17 residues. Deletions cut 1 base from V and 3 bases from J, with 15 bases between. CDR3: CASSYCTPPAYTGELFF. The CDR3 DNA is TGTGCCAGCAGTTACTGTACTCCCCCCGCCTACACCGGGGAGCTGTTTTTT.

The chain recombines TRBV6-6 with TRBJ1-2, with TRBD1 matching over 10 bases. After removal of 0 bases from V and 4 bases from J, the junction contained 2 bases not matched to a gene. Germline values: CDR1 MNHNY, CDR2 SVGAGI (reference sequence). The CDR3 is made up of 15 amino acids. CDR3 amino acids: CASSYSGQGTYGYTF. Written as DNA, the CDR3 is TGTGCCAGCAGTTACTCGGGACAGGGGACCTATGGCTACACCTTC.

V and J are TRBV11-2 and TRBJ2-7; unclear D gene. Deletions cut 2 bases from V and 7 bases from J, with 9 bases between. The CDR3 consists of 12 residues. In germline, CDR1 is SGHAT, CDR2 FQNNGV. The CDR3 loop reads CASSLRQYEQYF. The DNA of the CDR3 is TGTGCCAGCAGCTTAAGACAATATGAGCAGTACTTC.

This clone was observed a few times. The chain combines TRBV7-2 with TRBJ2-7, with 8 bases aligning to TRBD1. The CDR3 length is 15 residues. V was clipped by 5 bases and J by 4 bases; unmatched bases: 10. The germline V gene encodes CDR1 SGHTA and CDR2 FQGNSA. The CDR3 DNA reads TGTGCCAGCAGCCAAAACAGGGGGGCGTATTACGAGCAGTACTTC. Amino acids: CASSQNRGAYYEQYF.

This clone showed up just once. This chain joins TRBV4-1 and TRBJ2-7; no clear D. Germline CDR1 reads MGHRA; CDR2 reads YSYEKL. The CDR3 is 13 amino acids. The V and J ends lost 3 bases and 0 bases respectively, with 6 bases between them. The CDR3 sequence: CASSHPRSYEQYF. In nucleotides, the CDR3 is TGCGCCAGCAGCCACCCCCGCTCCTACGAGCAGTACTTC.

The chain is built from TRBV4-1 and TRBJ2-7, with 9 bases matching TRBD1. This CDR3 comprises 15 residues. CDR1 MGHRA and CDR2 YSYEKL come from the germline V gene. Unmatched junction bases numbered 10, after V lost 4 bases and J lost 6 bases. The chain's CDR3 is CASSRAGTGYGEQYF. The CDR3 DNA reads TGCGCCAGCAGCCGGGCAGGGACAGGGTACGGCGAGCAGTACTTC.